This TCR beta chain was sequenced for a study of shared clonotypes between healthy human individuals. Study-wide findings and caveats: Rarefaction showed that sequencing of sorted subsets was incomplete (despite large depth). The low donor count limited represented genetic and exposure-history diversity.

Division of CD4+ cells produced a CD45RA+ naive subset and a CD45RA-negative memory subset. This CDR3 spans 13 amino acids. Deletions cut 1 base from V and 4 bases from J, with 6 bases between. Germline V gene sequence: CDR1 SGHRS, CDR2 YFSETQ. This clone was picked up one time. Its antigen remains unidentified. Each cell subset's genomic DNA was divided evenly among several immunoSEQ plates. Generated by immunoSEQ multiplex PCR, the TCRdb table keeps only in-frame clones and is missing some. The sample has around 2.1 million clones, 95% seen once; the top ten hold less than 0.15%. The chain has TRBV5-1 and TRBJ1-3; D unresolved. The specimen was naive CD4+ T cells sorted from blood. The subset: CD45RA+ positively selected. This receptor was obtained from a young man in good health. The CDR3 region has the DNA TGCGCCAGCAGCTTGCCGGAAGGAAACACCATATATTTT. Protein: CASSLPEGNTIYF. Filled out from reference TRBV5-1 and TRBJ1-3, the complete variable domain reads KAGVTQTPRYLIKTRGQQVTLSCSPISGHRSVSWYQQTPGQGLQFLFEYFSETQRNKGNFPGRFSGRQFSNSRSEMNVSTLELGDSALYLCASSLPEGNTIYFGEGSWLTVV.